Presented here are 32 T cell receptor beta chains from one specimen sequenced in a study of cytomegalovirus exposure and HLA in healthy donors. This PCR relied on a set of 60 Vbeta primers and 13 Jbeta primers. TCRdb's copy holds only in-frame clones and misses some; the assay was immunoSEQ multiplex PCR. Of roughly 80,000 clones in the sample, about two thirds were seen once. The sequenced sample consisted of PBMCs. These receptors originate from a man aged 25 to 40 in good health and CMV-seropositive.

J is TRBJ1-2 and V is TRBV30; no clear D gene. V was cut by 3 bases and J by 1 base, with 12 bases left in between. Germline V gene data show CDR1 as GTSNPN and CDR2 as SVGIG (reference sequence). The CDR3 has 14 residues. CDR3 residues: CAWRFGRSNYGYTF. DNA of the CDR3: TGTGCCTGGAGGTTTGGCAGAAGTAACTATGGCTACACCTTC.

The V call is TRBV7-6, the J call TRBJ2-5; possibly TRBD2 for D (6 bases). The CDR3 has 14 amino acids. Germline CDR1 SGHVS, CDR2 FNYEAQ. V lost 5 bases, J lost 3 bases, and 13 bases lay in between. The CDR3 region has the DNA TGTGCCAGCAGCAGGTCTGGCGGGGAAGAGACCCAGTACTTC. Translated: CASSRSGGEETQYF. Filled out from reference TRBV7-6 and TRBJ2-5, the complete variable domain reads GAGVSQSPRYKVTKRGQDVALRCDPISGHVSLYWYRQALGQGPEFLTYFNYEAQQDKSGLPNDRFSAERPEGSISTLTIQRTEQRDSAMYRCASSRSGGEETQYFGPGTRLLVL.

The chain employs TRBV9 and TRBJ1-5, with 9 bases matching TRBD1. V trimming: 3 bases; J trimming: 3 bases; junction bases outside the gene matches: 4. This CDR3 has 15 residues. Germline lookup yields CDR1 SGDLS and CDR2 YYNGEE. This CDR3 reads CASSGTGGPNQPQHF. The CDR3 bases are TGTGCCAGCAGCGGAACAGGGGGCCCCAATCAGCCCCAGCATTTT.

In this sample, this clone turned up once. The chain has TRBV6-5 and TRBJ2-2, with TRBD1 matching over 10 bases. V lost 8 bases, J lost 6 bases, and 6 bases stayed unmatched. This CDR3 is 14 amino acids long. CDR1 MNHEY and CDR2 SVGAGI come from the germline V gene. The CDR3 DNA follows: TGTGCCAGCTCCGACAGGGGGCTTGCCGGGGAGCTGTTTTTT. Translation: CASSDRGLAGELFF.

The chain is built from TRBV18 and TRBJ1-1, with a weak D call TRBD1 (5 bases). CDR1 and CDR2 from the germline V gene are KGHSH and LQKENI. The V end was cut by 4 bases, the J end by 3 bases, with 12 bases between. This CDR3 comprises 14 residues. The CDR3 nucleotides read TGTGCCAGCTCACTGTCCGGCAGGGACACTGAAGCTTTCTTT. Translating it yields CASSLSGRDTEAFF.

This clone turned up a few times. The gene calls are TRBV19 and TRBJ2-2; 7 bases align to TRBD1. This CDR3 comprises 15 residues. Germline values: CDR1 LNHDA, CDR2 SQIVND (reference sequence). V was clipped by 3 bases and J by 2 bases; unmatched bases: 3. CDR3 nucleotides: TGTGCCAGTAGTATGACAGGGACAAACACCGGGGAGCTGTTTTTT. It is translated as CASSMTGTNTGELFF.

This clone was seen only once. V usage is TRBV5-1 and J usage is TRBJ2-5, with TRBD1 as a possible D gene (6 bases). The CDR3 is 14 amino acids. Germline V gene lookup returns CDR1 SGHRS and CDR2 YFSETQ. The V gene lost 1 base and the J gene lost 4 bases, with 11 bases spanning the gap. In DNA form, the CDR3 reads TGCGCCAGCAGCTTGTGGGGGCTGGGAGAGACCCAGTACTTC. It yields the protein CASSLWGLGETQYF.

The V call is TRBV5-4, the J call TRBJ2-3; D is possibly TRBD1 (8 bases). From germline, CDR1 is SGHNT and CDR2 YYREEE (reference sequence). The CDR3 is 14 residues long. Between the trimmed V and J ends, which lost 7 bases and 4 bases, there was a span of 16 bases. This chain's CDR3 is CASSDRGGPDTQYF. In nucleotides, the CDR3 is TGTGCCAGCTCAGACAGGGGAGGGCCAGATACGCAGTATTTT.

V usage is TRBV6-1 and J usage is TRBJ1-1; the D gene is possibly TRBD1 (5 bases). The CDR3 is 14 residues long. V was trimmed by 5 bases and J by 4 bases, leaving 14 bases between them. Germline V gene lookup returns CDR1 MNHNS and CDR2 SASEGT. CDR3 protein: CASSPDQGRTEAFF. The CDR3 DNA reads TGTGCCAGCAGTCCGGACCAGGGTCGCACTGAAGCTTTCTTT.

This clone was counted only a few times. This chain joins TRBV18 and TRBJ2-4; possibly TRBD2 for D (6 bases). Germline CDR1 reads KGHSH; CDR2 reads LQKENI. The CDR3 loop spans 14 amino acids. The V end was cut by 6 bases, the J end by 6 bases, with 15 bases between. The CDR3 region is CASSDAGTLNIQYF. For the CDR3, the DNA is TGTGCCAGCTCGGACGCGGGGACTTTAAACATTCAGTACTTC.

This clone was counted only a few times. This rearrangement joins TRBV27 to TRBJ2-2; D uncertain. Germline CDR1 MNHEY, CDR2 SMNVEV (reference sequence). CDR3 length: 14 amino acids. The V end was cut by 3 bases, the J end by 3 bases, with 8 bases between. Written as DNA, the CDR3 is TGTGCCAGCAGTTTCGGGTTGGACACCGGGGAGCTGTTTTTT. Its translation is CASSFGLDTGELFF.

V usage is TRBV9 and J usage is TRBJ2-3, with 8 positions matching TRBD2. The J segment lost 5 bases and the V segment lost 3 bases, leaving 5 bases of the junction unmatched. The CDR3 extends over 14 amino acids. Per the germline V gene, CDR1 is SGDLS and CDR2 is YYNGEE. The CDR3 DNA follows: TGTGCCAGCAGCGAGGGGACTAGTGTAGATACGCAGTATTTT. Its translation: CASSEGTSVDTQYF. The full variable domain, its missing parts supplied by reference TRBV9 and TRBJ2-3, is DSGVTQTPKHLITATGQRVTLRCSPRSGDLSVYWYQQSLDQGLQFLIQYYNGEERAKGNILERFSAQQFPDLHSELNLSSLELGDSALYFCASSEGTSVDTQYFGPGTRLTVL.

The chain employs TRBV7-6 and TRBJ1-2; 7 nucleotides line up with TRBD1. There are 12 residues in the CDR3. V gave up 4 bases and J gave up 5 bases; unmatched junction bases: 1. CDR1 is SGHVS and CDR2 is FNYEAQ in the germline V gene. The DNA of the CDR3 is TGTGCCAGCAGCTCACAGGGGTATGGCTACACCTTC. Its protein is CASSSQGYGYTF. Supplemented by reference TRBV7-6 and TRBJ1-2, the full variable domain reads GAGVSQSPRYKVTKRGQDVALRCDPISGHVSLYWYRQALGQGPEFLTYFNYEAQQDKSGLPNDRFSAERPEGSISTLTIQRTEQRDSAMYRCASSSQGYGYTFGSGTRLTVV.

The V and J genes are TRBV7-9 and TRBJ1-1; D not certain. This CDR3 is 11 amino acids long. Trimming removed 2 bases from V and 11 bases from J, with 9 bases in between. The V gene's germline CDR1 is SEHNR and CDR2 FQNEAQ (reference sequence). CDR3 protein: CASSLSGEAFF. In DNA form, the CDR3 reads TGTGCCAGCAGCTTATCGGGTGAGGCTTTCTTT.

The chain couples TRBV14 to TRBJ1-1; maybe TRBD1 (6 bases). CDR1 SGHDN and CDR2 FVKESK come from the germline V gene. This CDR3 has 17 residues. Trimming removed 4 bases from V and 0 bases from J, with 18 bases in between. CDR3 sequence: CASSPFQGTPLNTEAFF. The CDR3 DNA follows: TGTGCCAGCAGCCCGTTCCAAGGGACACCCTTGAACACTGAAGCTTTCTTT.

The chain couples TRBV5-1 to TRBJ2-5; D possibly corresponds to TRBD2 (6 bases). Germline V gene lookup returns CDR1 SGHRS and CDR2 YFSETQ. The CDR3 length is 14 residues. The V and J ends lost 0 bases and 7 bases respectively, with 13 bases between them. DNA for the CDR3: TGCGCCAGCAGCTTGGAAAGCGGGTTTGGGACCCAGTACTTC. Its translation is CASSLESGFGTQYF.

The chain combines TRBV11-1 with TRBJ2-7, with D perhaps matching TRBD2 (5 bases). The CDR3 has 13 residues. V lost 5 bases and J 7 bases, leaving 15 bases between the germline ends. The germline CDR1 and CDR2 sequences are SGHAT and FQDESV (reference sequence). The CDR3 spells CASSLDIRREQYF. As DNA, the CDR3 is TGTGCCAGCAGCCTAGACATTAGGAGGGAGCAGTACTTC.

This clone occurred once. This chain uses TRBV19 with TRBJ2-3; 9 bases fit TRBD2. There are 16 residues in the CDR3. CDR1 and CDR2 (germline): LNHDA, SQIVND (reference sequence). After removal of 1 base from V and 0 bases from J, the junction contained 2 bases not matched to a gene. CDR3 sequence: CASSIASGASTDTQYF. As DNA, the CDR3 is TGTGCCAGTAGTATAGCTAGCGGGGCTAGCACAGATACGCAGTATTTT.

The chain combines TRBV30 with TRBJ1-5; no definite D call. The CDR3 extends over 13 amino acids. The V end was cut by 4 bases, the J end by 6 bases, with 13 bases between. The germline gives CDR1 GTSNPN, CDR2 SVGIG (reference sequence). CDR3 DNA sequence: TGTGCCTGGAACCGGGATCTGGGTCAGCCCCAGCATTTT. It codes for CAWNRDLGQPQHF.

The chain carries TRBV4-3 and TRBJ2-3; 12 nucleotides align to TRBD2. This CDR3 is built from 20 residues. V gave up 2 bases and J gave up 0 bases; unmatched junction bases: 12. Germline V gives CDR1 LGHNA, CDR2 YSLEER. The chain's CDR3 is CASSQSLASGRASSTDTQYF. The CDR3 bases are TGCGCCAGCAGCCAAAGCTTGGCTAGCGGGAGGGCCAGCAGCACAGATACGCAGTATTTT.

Only a few counts were recorded for this clone. This chain joins TRBV4-1 and TRBJ2-3; 8 bases agree with TRBD1. CDR3 length: 15 residues. CDR1 is MGHRA, CDR2 YSYEKL, per germline. Trimming at V came to 1 base and at J to 0 bases, leaving 0 bases not matched to a gene. The CDR3 DNA follows: TGCGCCAGCAGCCAAGGGGACAGGAGCACAGATACGCAGTATTTT. As protein: CASSQGDRSTDTQYF.

The rearrangement joins TRBV27 to TRBJ1-5; D gene ambiguous. Trimming shortened V by 2 bases and J by 6 bases, and 14 bases separated the two germline ends. Per the germline V gene, CDR1 is MNHEY and CDR2 is SMNVEV (reference sequence). The CDR3 spans 15 residues. The CDR3 sequence: CASSLSGTTGQPQHF. As DNA, the CDR3 is TGTGCCAGCAGTTTAAGTGGCACTACGGGTCAGCCCCAGCATTTT.

The chain is built from TRBV28 and TRBJ2-2; 10 bases fit TRBD2. V trimming: 7 bases; J trimming: 2 bases; junction bases outside the gene matches: 4. This CDR3 is 15 amino acids long. Germline V CDR1 and CDR2: MDHEN, SYDVKM. The CDR3 sequence: CASTSGGPNTGELFF. The CDR3, as DNA: TGTGCCAGCACTAGCGGGGGACCTAACACCGGGGAGCTGTTTTTT.

The CDR3: CASMRPREAGTGGEKLFF. CDR3 bases: TGTGCCAGTATGAGGCCCAGAGAAGCCGGGACAGGGGGGGAAAAACTGTTTTTT. The chain links TRBV19 to TRBJ1-4, with 11 bases that match TRBD1. Looked up from germline, CDR1 is LNHDA and CDR2 is SQIVND (reference sequence). V shed 7 bases, J shed 8 bases, and the junction held 18 bases outside the gene matches. The CDR3 loop spans 18 amino acids. Combining the CDR3 with reference TRBV19 and TRBJ1-4 gives the whole variable domain DGGITQSPKYLFRKEGQNVTLSCEQNLNHDAMYWYRQDPGQGLRLIYYSQIVNDFQKGDIAEGYSVSREKKESFPLTVTSAQKNPTAFYLCASMRPREAGTGGEKLFFGSGTQLSVL.

The chain links TRBV4-3 to TRBJ2-5; D gene ambiguous. The germline CDR1 and CDR2 sequences are LGHNA and YSLEER. Trimming shortened V by 5 bases and J by 3 bases, and 16 bases separated the two germline ends. CDR3 size: 15 residues. DNA of the CDR3: TGCGCCAGCAGCGTTTTATATTACAAAGAAGAGACCCAGTACTTC. The encoded protein is CASSVLYYKEETQYF.

The chain joins TRBV30 to TRBJ1-2; D not resolved. Trimming left V 5 bases short and J 0 bases short, with 7 bases between. The CDR3 length is 12 residues. The germline V gene has CDR1 GTSNPN and CDR2 SVGIG (reference sequence). The CDR3 nucleotides read TGTGCCTGGGAGCAACCTAACTATGGCTACACCTTC. Its translation is CAWEQPNYGYTF. Based on the CDR3 plus reference TRBV30 and TRBJ1-2, the full variable domain is SQTIHQWPATLVQPVGSPLSLECTVEGTSNPNLYWYRQAAGRGLQLLFYSVGIGQISSEVPQNLSASRPQDRQFILSSKKLLLSDSGFYLCAWEQPNYGYTFGSGTRLTVV.

A few counts support this clone. The CDR3 nucleotides read TGTGCCAGCAGCCCATTTTCCGAGCAGTACTTC. Its translation: CASSPFSEQYF. This chain links TRBV7-7 with TRBJ2-7; D is uncertain. The CDR3 sequence is 11 residues long. Germline CDR1 is SSHAT and CDR2 is FNYEAQ (reference sequence). V was shortened by 5 bases and J by 6 bases, with 8 bases between the two germline ends. Supplemented by reference TRBV7-7 and TRBJ2-7, the full variable domain reads GAGVSQSPRYKVTKRGQDVTLRCDPISSHATLYWYQQALGQGPEFLTYFNYEAQPDKSGLPSDRFSAERPEGSISTLTIQRTEQRDSAMYRCASSPFSEQYFGPGTRLTVT.

The chain joins TRBV10-1 to TRBJ2-2; D gene ambiguous. The CDR3 runs to 16 residues. V shed 5 bases and J shed 0 bases, with 13 bases lying between them. Germline CDR1 WNHNN, CDR2 SYGVQD (reference sequence). The CDR3 DNA reads as TGCGCCAGCAGTATATCCAGTGGTGCGAACACCGGGGAGCTGTTTTTT. Protein product: CASSISSGANTGELFF.

The chain links TRBV27 to TRBJ1-5; D perhaps matches TRBD1 (6 bases). This CDR3 contains 14 residues. The V end was cut by 2 bases, the J end by 4 bases, with 9 bases between. Germline-derived CDR1 and CDR2 are MNHEY and SMNVEV (reference sequence). CDR3 DNA: TGTGCCAGCAGTTTACAGGGGAAAAATCAGCCCCAGCATTTT. It translates to CASSLQGKNQPQHF.

The chain employs TRBV4-3 and TRBJ2-7; D might be TRBD2 (6 bases). V dropped 0 bases and J dropped 6 bases, with 15 bases sitting between them. Germline CDR1 is LGHNA and CDR2 is YSLEER. The CDR3 has 15 residues. Here the CDR3 DNA reads TGCGCCAGCAGCCAAGAGCGGGATTCTGGGGGCGAGCAGTACTTC. It translates to CASSQERDSGGEQYF.

This clone was seen a single time. The rearrangement links TRBV5-1 to TRBJ2-1, with 8 bases aligning to TRBD2. CDR3 size: 14 residues. Germline CDR1 and CDR2: SGHRS and YFSETQ. Losses at the gene ends were 5 bases for V and 7 bases for J; bases not matched to a gene: 8. The DNA for the CDR3 is TGCGCCAGCAGTAACGGGGGGGCTGGGAATGAGCAGTTCTTC. Amino acid sequence: CASSNGGAGNEQFF.

This chain connects TRBV6-1 to TRBJ2-3; possible D gene TRBD2, 6 bases. The CDR3 is 14 residues long. CDR1 and CDR2 (germline): MNHNS, SASEGT. Trimming shortened V by 7 bases and J by 0 bases, and 11 bases separated the two germline ends. CDR3 region: CASNRRDSTDTQYF. The CDR3 bases are TGTGCCAGCAATAGGAGGGATAGCACAGATACGCAGTATTTT.